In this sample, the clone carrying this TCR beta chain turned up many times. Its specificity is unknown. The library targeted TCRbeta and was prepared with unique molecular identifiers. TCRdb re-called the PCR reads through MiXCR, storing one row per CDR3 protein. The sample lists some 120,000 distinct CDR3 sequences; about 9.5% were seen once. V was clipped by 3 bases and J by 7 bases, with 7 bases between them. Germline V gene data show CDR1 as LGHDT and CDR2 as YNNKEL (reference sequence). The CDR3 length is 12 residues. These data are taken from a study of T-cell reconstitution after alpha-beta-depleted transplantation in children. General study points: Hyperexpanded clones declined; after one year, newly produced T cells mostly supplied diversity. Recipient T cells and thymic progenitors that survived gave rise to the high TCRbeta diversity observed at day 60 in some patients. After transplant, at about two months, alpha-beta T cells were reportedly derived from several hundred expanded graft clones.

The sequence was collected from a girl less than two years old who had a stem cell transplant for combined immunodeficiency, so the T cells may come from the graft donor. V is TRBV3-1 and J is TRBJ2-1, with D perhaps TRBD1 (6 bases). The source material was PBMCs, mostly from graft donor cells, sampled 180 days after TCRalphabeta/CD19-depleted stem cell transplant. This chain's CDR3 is CASSQTGNEQFF. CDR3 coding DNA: TGTGCCAGCAGCCAGACAGGAAATGAGCAGTTCTTC.